Listed here are 5 T cell receptor beta chains from one sample, sequenced in a study of blood T cell repertoires in COVID-19. The assay was immunoSEQ multiplex PCR, and TCRdb's table has in-frame clones only and misses some. The sample has about 120,000 clones, 80% to 90% seen once. The sequenced sample consisted of peripheral blood. Source of these receptors: a man between 35 and 55 years old with acute or convalescent COVID-19.

The J gene is TRBJ2-3, the V gene TRBV24-1; a weak D match, TRBD2 (5 bases). CDR3 size: 15 residues. Trimming shortened V by 4 bases and J by 4 bases, and 14 bases separated the two germline ends. The V gene's germline CDR1 is KGHDR and CDR2 SFDVKD. The chain's CDR3 is CATSDSGPGADTQYF. In nucleotides, the CDR3 is TGTGCCACCAGTGACTCCGGGCCCGGGGCAGATACGCAGTATTTT.

This rearrangement joins TRBV29-1 to TRBJ2-3; no firm D call. Germline V gene lookup returns CDR1 SQVTM and CDR2 ANQGSEA. There are 13 residues in the CDR3. Trimming cost V 6 bases and J 0 bases, with 10 bases left between them. In nucleotides, the CDR3 is TGCAGCGTCGTCACAGATAGCACAGATACGCAGTATTTT. This encodes CSVVTDSTDTQYF.

The rearrangement links TRBV19 to TRBJ1-3; 7 bases fit TRBD1. Germline lookup yields CDR1 LNHDA and CDR2 SQIVND (reference sequence). CDR3 length: 17 amino acids. With V trimmed by 1 base and J by 3 bases, 9 bases remained unmatched. The CDR3 here is CASSIGPADRFGNTIYF. The CDR3, as DNA: TGTGCCAGTAGTATAGGTCCGGCGGACAGGTTTGGAAACACCATATATTTT.

The rearrangement uses TRBV7-2 and TRBJ2-7; D might be TRBD2 (5 bases). This CDR3 contains 16 residues. V was clipped by 1 base and J by 0 bases, with 13 bases between them. The V gene's germline CDR1 is SGHTA and CDR2 FQGNSA. The CDR3 here is CASSLVGGLSSYEQYF. CDR3 nucleotide sequence: TGTGCCAGCAGCTTAGTGGGCGGGTTAAGCTCCTACGAGCAGTACTTC.

The chain links TRBV10-3 to TRBJ2-1; 7 bases fit TRBD2. Unmatched junction bases numbered 6, after V lost 0 bases and J lost 1 base. This CDR3 has 17 amino acids. The germline gives CDR1 ENHRY, CDR2 SYGVKD. The CDR3 is CAISESSGGRSYNEQFF. In DNA form, the CDR3 reads TGTGCCATCAGTGAGTCGTCTGGCGGGAGATCCTACAATGAGCAGTTCTTC.